The 23 T cell receptor beta chains listed next were all sequenced from one sample in a study of T cell responses to AZD1222 COVID-19 vaccine. Sequencing used immunoSEQ multiplex PCR; TCRdb keeps in-frame clones, though not all of them. The sample contains about 110,000 clones, over 75% of which appear only once. The sequencing used peripheral blood, collected 28 days after the second AZD1222 dose. The receptors come from an adult who received the AZD1222 COVID-19 vaccine.

The chain joins TRBV5-6 to TRBJ1-3; D gene unclear. V lost 1 base to trimming and J lost 2 bases, with 4 bases between them. Germline lookup yields CDR1 SGHDT and CDR2 YYEEEE. This CDR3 region has 13 residues. CDR3 residues: CASSLSAGNTIYF. CDR3 DNA: TGTGCCAGCAGCTTGTCCGCTGGAAACACCATATATTTT.

The genes are TRBV27 and TRBJ1-6; D unresolved. The CDR3 has 14 amino acids. The germline gives CDR1 MNHEY, CDR2 SMNVEV (reference sequence). V lost 7 bases and J lost 2, with 9 bases in between. The CDR3 coding sequence is TGTGCCAGCACGTCGGGTACCTATAATTCACCCCTCCACTTT. It encodes CASTSGTYNSPLHF.

The chain couples TRBV4-3 to TRBJ1-5; TRBD1 agrees at 7 bases. The CDR3 is made up of 15 amino acids. CDR1 is LGHNA and CDR2 is YSLEER in the germline V gene. With 4 bases clipped from V and 3 bases from J, the junction kept 6 bases outside the gene matches. The CDR3 region has the DNA TGCGCCAGCAGCCCTACCGACAGGGCCAATCAGCCCCAGCATTTT. Residues: CASSPTDRANQPQHF.

J is TRBJ1-2 and V is TRBV7-9; D unresolved. Trimming removed 5 bases at V and 0 bases at J, with 16 bases between. CDR1 is SEHNR and CDR2 is FQNEAQ in the germline V gene (reference sequence). The CDR3 has 16 residues. CDR3 in DNA: TGTGCCAGCAGCGTAATGGGCCGGGAAGCTAACTATGGCTACACCTTC. As protein: CASSVMGREANYGYTF.

The chain has TRBV20-1 and TRBJ1-1; no firm D call. This CDR3 region has 11 residues. Per the germline V gene, CDR1 is DFQATT and CDR2 is SNEGSKA (reference sequence). With 6 bases removed from V and 6 bases from J, the gap between germline ends came to 11 bases. CDR3 coding DNA: TGCAGTGCCCTCCCCCAGGCTGAAGCTTTCTTT. The encoded protein is CSALPQAEAFF.

The rearrangement links TRBV2 to TRBJ1-2; tentatively, D is TRBD1 (5 bases). V lost 6 bases to trimming and J lost 5 bases, with 22 bases between them. Germline V CDR1 and CDR2: SNHLY, FYNNEI. This CDR3 region has 16 residues. CDR3 loop: CASSFTGTWGGYGYTF. The CDR3 DNA sequence: TGTGCCAGCAGCTTCACTGGCACGTGGGGCGGGTATGGCTACACCTTC.

This clone was recorded once. The V call is TRBV11-2, the J call TRBJ1-2; D might be TRBD1 (6 bases). Germline CDR1 reads SGHAT; CDR2 reads FQNNGV. This CDR3 comprises 13 residues. V lost 4 bases and J lost 4, with 10 bases in between. The CDR3 coding sequence is TGTGCCAGCAGCTCCGACAGGCTCTATGGCTACACCTTC. Its protein product is CASSSDRLYGYTF.

The chain employs TRBV30 and TRBJ1-4; no clear D gene. The CDR3 runs 16 residues. From germline, CDR1 is GTSNPN and CDR2 SVGIG (reference sequence). Trimming removed 2 bases from V and 7 bases from J, with 20 bases in between. The CDR3 region is CAWSTPLEGAGEKLFF. As DNA, the CDR3 is TGTGCCTGGAGTACCCCGCTTGAGGGAGCGGGTGAAAAACTGTTTTTT. Based on the CDR3 plus reference TRBV30 and TRBJ1-4, the full variable domain is SQTIHQWPATLVQPVGSPLSLECTVEGTSNPNLYWYRQAAGRGLQLLFYSVGIGQISSEVPQNLSASRPQDRQFILSSKKLLLSDSGFYLCAWSTPLEGAGEKLFFGSGTQLSVL.

The chain has TRBV4-1 and TRBJ1-4; D not resolved. This CDR3 contains 14 residues. V was clipped by 8 bases and J by 12 bases, with 22 bases between them. CDR1 is MGHRA and CDR2 is YSYEKL in the germline V gene. The CDR3 region is CASSRRRVGEELFF. CDR3 DNA sequence: TGCGCCAGCTCAAGGCGTAGGGTCGGTGAGGAACTGTTTTTT.

This clone was recorded once. The rearrangement uses TRBV6-5 and TRBJ1-2; no clear D gene. The CDR3 sequence is 12 residues long. Trimming removed 8 bases from V and 2 bases from J, with 9 bases in between. Germline-derived CDR1 and CDR2 are MNHEY and SVGAGI. CDR3 DNA: TGTGCCAGCGGCCAGTTGAACTATGGCTACACCTTC. It yields the protein CASGQLNYGYTF.

This clone occurred a few times. V usage is TRBV7-2 and J usage is TRBJ1-1; D perhaps matches TRBD1 (5 bases). This CDR3 has 12 amino acids. Germline CDR1 SGHTA, CDR2 FQGNSA. V was shortened by 2 bases and J by 8 bases, with 9 bases between the two germline ends. The CDR3 DNA reads as TGTGCCAGCAGCTTAAACAGGCAGGAAGCTTTCTTT. This gives the protein CASSLNRQEAFF.

CDR3: CASSLDGEWIYGYTF. Written as DNA, the CDR3 is TGTGCCAGCAGCTTGGATGGGGAATGGATCTATGGCTACACCTTC. The chain carries TRBV5-6 and TRBJ1-2; no clear D gene. Germline CDR1 SGHDT, CDR2 YYEEEE. V gave up 0 bases and J gave up 4 bases, with 13 bases separating them. The CDR3 has 15 residues.

For the CDR3, the DNA is TGTGCCAGCAGAGAGAGTGGAACCGAAGAGACCCAGTACTTC. Translation gives CASRESGTEETQYF. The chain links TRBV2 to TRBJ2-5; no reliable D call. Trimming pared 6 bases from V and 3 bases from J, leaving 14 bases between. This CDR3 is 14 amino acids long. The V gene's germline CDR1 is SNHLY and CDR2 FYNNEI.

The chain joins TRBV6-1 to TRBJ1-5, with 12 bases that match TRBD1. This CDR3 is built from 16 residues. Germline CDR1 MNHNS, CDR2 SASEGT. The V segment lost 3 bases and the J segment 2 bases; nucleotides outside the gene matches: 2. DNA for the CDR3: TGTGCCAGCAGTGAGGGACAGGGGGCTGGCAATCAGCCCCAGCATTTT. Translated, it gives CASSEGQGAGNQPQHF.

The chain has TRBV19 and TRBJ1-1; the D gene is possibly TRBD1 (6 bases). The CDR3 totals 14 residues. From germline, CDR1 is LNHDA and CDR2 SQIVND (reference sequence). V lost 5 bases to trimming and J lost 5 bases, with 15 bases between them. The CDR3 spells CASSFQDSTTEAFF. The CDR3, as DNA: TGTGCCAGTAGTTTTCAGGACAGTACGACTGAAGCTTTCTTT.

This CDR3 is CASSSGLDGSWETQYF. The DNA of the CDR3 is TGTGCCAGCAGTTCGGGACTCGATGGCTCATGGGAGACCCAGTACTTC. The rearrangement links TRBV28 to TRBJ2-5; perhaps TRBD2 as D (6 bases). CDR3 length: 16 residues. V lost 4 bases to trimming and J lost 5 bases, with 20 bases between them. The germline gives CDR1 MDHEN, CDR2 SYDVKM.

The rearrangement uses TRBV11-2 and TRBJ1-5; D uncertain. The CDR3 is made up of 15 amino acids. Looked up from germline, CDR1 is SGHAT and CDR2 is FQNNGV. Trimming pared 0 bases from V and 7 bases from J, leaving 13 bases between. CDR3 region: CASSLDAGLGQPQHF. CDR3 DNA sequence: TGTGCCAGCAGCTTAGATGCAGGTTTGGGACAGCCCCAGCATTTT.

This chain uses TRBV14 with TRBJ2-7, with 9 nucleotides matching TRBD2. Trimming removed 4 bases from V and 4 bases from J; junction bases left unmatched: 8. The CDR3 runs to 15 residues. CDR1 SGHDN and CDR2 FVKESK come from the germline V gene. CDR3 nucleotide sequence: TGTGCCAGCAGCCGGGGAGCGGGAGGTCTATACGAGCAGTACTTC. Translating it yields CASSRGAGGLYEQYF.

The chain has TRBV10-3 and TRBJ2-7; 7 nucleotides agree with TRBD1. The CDR3 contains 12 residues. V was pared by 10 bases and J by 3 bases, with 6 bases of the junction left unmatched. Germline V lookup: CDR1 ENHRY, CDR2 SYGVKD. This CDR3 reads CATTDRLYEQYF. The CDR3 region has the DNA TGTGCCACGACGGACAGGCTCTACGAGCAGTACTTC.

V is TRBV9 and J is TRBJ1-3, with a weak D call TRBD1 (5 bases). Trimming took off 3 bases at V and 0 bases at J, with 13 bases between the two ends. There are 16 residues in the CDR3. Germline CDR1 SGDLS, CDR2 YYNGEE. CDR3 DNA sequence: TGTGCCAGCAGCGCCTCGACAGACAACTCTGGAAACACCATATATTTT. Encoded protein: CASSASTDNSGNTIYF.

The rearrangement joins TRBV6-2 or TRBV6-3 to TRBJ1-5, with 7 positions matching TRBD1. Germline CDR1 reads MNHEY; CDR2 reads SVGEGT. After removal of 5 bases from V and 2 bases from J, the junction contained 12 bases not matched to a gene. The CDR3 covers 17 residues. The CDR3 coding sequence is TGTGCCAGCAGTAATCGGGACAGTCGAGGGGGCAATCAGCCCCAGCATTTT. It is translated as CASSNRDSRGGNQPQHF.

The rearrangement joins TRBV30 to TRBJ1-1; TRBD1 might be the D (5 bases). The germline CDR1 and CDR2 sequences are GTSNPN and SVGIG (reference sequence). The CDR3 extends over 14 amino acids. The ends were cut back, 0 bases at V and 11 bases at J, with 19 bases in the middle. CDR3 region: CAWSVNFQTGLAFF. The CDR3 nucleotides are TGTGCCTGGAGTGTGAATTTCCAGACGGGGCTGGCTTTCTTT.

The chain combines TRBV4-1 with TRBJ1-4; D might be TRBD1 (6 bases). The CDR3 is 16 residues long. In germline, CDR1 is MGHRA, CDR2 YSYEKL. V was shortened by 0 bases and J by 8 bases, with 16 bases between the two germline ends. The CDR3 coding sequence is TGCGCCAGCAGCCAAGAGCGCGGACAGCTAGTAGAAAAACTGTTTTTT. It specifies CASSQERGQLVEKLFF.